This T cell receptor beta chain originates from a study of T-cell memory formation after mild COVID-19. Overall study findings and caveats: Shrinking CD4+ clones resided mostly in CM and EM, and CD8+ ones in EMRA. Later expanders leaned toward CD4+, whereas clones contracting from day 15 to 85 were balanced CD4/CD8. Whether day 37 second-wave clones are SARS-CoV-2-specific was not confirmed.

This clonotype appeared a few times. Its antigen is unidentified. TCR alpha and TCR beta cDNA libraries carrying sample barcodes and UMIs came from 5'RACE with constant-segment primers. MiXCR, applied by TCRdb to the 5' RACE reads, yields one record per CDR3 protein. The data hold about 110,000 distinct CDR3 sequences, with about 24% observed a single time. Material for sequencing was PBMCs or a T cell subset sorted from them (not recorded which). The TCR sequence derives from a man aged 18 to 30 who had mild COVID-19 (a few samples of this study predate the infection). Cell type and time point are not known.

CDR3 nucleotide sequence: TGTGCCAGCAGTGGGGGCTTAATTAGCTCCTACAATGAGCAGTTCTTC. Its translation: CASSGGLISSYNEQFF. The chain carries TRBV27 and TRBJ2-1; D may be TRBD1 (6 bases). Germline-derived CDR1 and CDR2 are MNHEY and SMNVEV (reference sequence). The V and J ends lost 5 bases and 0 bases respectively, with 14 bases between them. The CDR3 loop spans 16 amino acids.